The 10 T cell receptor beta chains below come from one sample, sequenced in a study of cytomegalovirus exposure and HLA in healthy donors. Primers for the PCR totalled 60 Vbeta and 13 Jbeta. This table comes from immunoSEQ multiplex PCR, and its TCRdb copy is limited to in-frame clones, with some not included. Of roughly 130,000 clones detected, 70% to 85% appear once; the ten largest clones hold approximately 3%. The specimen was PBMCs. All receptors derive from a boy aged 2 to 10 in good health and CMV-seronegative.

The J gene is TRBJ1-1, the V gene TRBV9, with a weak D call TRBD1 (5 bases). CDR1 and CDR2 from the germline V gene are SGDLS and YYNGEE. Deletions cut 1 base from V and 2 bases from J, with 12 bases between. CDR3 length: 15 residues. This CDR3 reads CASSVTGGLNTEAFF. DNA of the CDR3: TGTGCCAGCAGCGTAACAGGAGGGCTTAACACTGAAGCTTTCTTT.

J is TRBJ1-2 and V is TRBV25-1; D not certain. The V gene's germline CDR1 is MGHDK and CDR2 SYGVNS. Trimming removed 2 bases from V and 2 bases from J, with 9 bases in between. This CDR3 has 14 residues. The CDR3 DNA is TGTGCCAGCAGTGAACCTGGCAGGAACTATGGCTACACCTTC. Protein sequence: CASSEPGRNYGYTF.

This clone was found a few times. V is TRBV7-3 and J is TRBJ2-7; D uncertain. V was shortened by 3 bases and J by 5 bases, with 17 bases between the two germline ends. The CDR3 runs 15 residues. The germline CDR1 and CDR2 sequences are SGHTA and FQGTGA. The CDR3 nucleotides read TGTGCCAGCAGCTTTAGCCTCCGACCCGTCCACGAGCAGTACGTC. Its translation is CASSFSLRPVHEQYV.

V usage is TRBV7-8 and J usage is TRBJ2-7, with D perhaps matching TRBD2 (7 bases). V was trimmed by 1 base and J by 2 bases, leaving 12 bases between them. Germline CDR1 SGHVS, CDR2 FQNEAQ. This CDR3 region has 15 residues. The CDR3 is CASSLGGGQTYEQYV. CDR3 DNA: TGTGCCAGCAGCTTAGGGGGGGGGCAGACCTACGAGCAGTACGTC.

This chain connects TRBV7-3 to TRBJ2-2; 10 bases line up with TRBD2. This CDR3 is 16 amino acids long. V dropped 1 base and J dropped 7; count of bases not matched to a gene: 6. The germline V gene encodes CDR1 SGHTA and CDR2 FQGTGA. The CDR3 sequence: CASSLMLAGEGGELFF. CDR3 nucleotides: TGTGCCAGCAGCTTAATGCTAGCGGGAGAAGGCGGGGAGCTGTTTTTT.

J is TRBJ1-2 and V is TRBV6-4; the match to TRBD1 covers 12 bases. The V segment lost 4 bases and the J segment 8 bases; nucleotides outside the gene matches: 14. The CDR3 totals 17 residues. Germline V CDR1 and CDR2: MRHNA, SNTAGT. The CDR3 here is CASSVYAGTGGAEGYTF. In DNA form, the CDR3 reads TGTGCCAGCAGTGTCTACGCCGGGACAGGGGGCGCCGAAGGCTACACCTTC.

The V call is TRBV4-1, the J call TRBJ2-5; 11 positions agree with TRBD2. The germline CDR1 and CDR2 sequences are MGHRA and YSYEKL. The CDR3 totals 15 residues. V lost 3 bases to trimming and J lost 5 bases; unmatched junction nucleotides: 5. The CDR3 DNA reads TGCGCCAGCAGCCATGTAGCGGGGGGGCGGGAGACCCAGTACTTC. Its translation is CASSHVAGGRETQYF.

For the CDR3, the DNA is TGCGCCAGCAGCTGGCGCCGGGGACAGGGTTTAGATGGCTACACCTTC. The encoded protein is CASSWRRGQGLDGYTF. This sequence joins TRBV5-1 and TRBJ1-2, with 9 bases fitting TRBD1. Germline V lookup: CDR1 SGHRS, CDR2 YFSETQ. CDR3 length: 16 amino acids. After removal of 3 bases from V and 6 bases from J, the junction contained 12 bases not matched to a gene.

The chain employs TRBV30 and TRBJ1-2; tentative D call: TRBD1 (5 bases). CDR3 length equals 11 residues. Trimming took 4 bases from V and 7 from J, leaving 10 bases between them. The germline V gene encodes CDR1 GTSNPN and CDR2 SVGIG (reference sequence). The CDR3, as DNA: TGTGCCTGGAACAGGAACCGTGGCTACACCTTC. It codes for CAWNRNRGYTF. Based on the CDR3 plus reference TRBV30 and TRBJ1-2, the full variable domain is SQTIHQWPATLVQPVGSPLSLECTVEGTSNPNLYWYRQAAGRGLQLLFYSVGIGQISSEVPQNLSASRPQDRQFILSSKKLLLSDSGFYLCAWNRNRGYTFGSGTRLTVV.

The gene calls are TRBV6-1 and TRBJ2-1; tentative D call: TRBD2 (5 bases). Germline V gives CDR1 MNHNS, CDR2 SASEGT. V was cut by 0 bases and J by 8 bases, with 14 bases left in between. CDR3 length: 15 residues. The CDR3 coding sequence is TGTGCCAGCAGTGAAGCTAACTCGGGGAGCGATGAGCAGTTCTTC. Encoded protein: CASSEANSGSDEQFF.